This T cell receptor beta chain was recovered during a study of early T cells in non-severe SARS-CoV-2 infection. Germline V gene sequence: CDR1 SNHLY, CDR2 FYNNEI. CDR3 length: 14 residues. Trimming cost V 1 base and J 6 bases, with 10 bases left between them. TCRdb re-called the 5' RACE reads through MiXCR, storing one row per CDR3 protein. The repertoire holds fewer than 85,000 distinct CDR3 sequences, with around 15% as singletons. This clonotype was observed a handful of times. The source is an adult who was a healthcare worker with PCR-confirmed SARS-CoV-2 infection or an uninfected control (not recorded which). Specimen: whole blood. This chain joins TRBV2 and TRBJ2-1, with D possibly being TRBD2 (6 bases). The CDR3 nucleotides are TGTGCCAGCAGTGAAGGGGGACTTCCCAATGAGCAGTTCTTC. This codes for CASSEGGLPNEQFF.